Shown below are 3 T cell receptor beta chains from a single sample sequenced in a study of blood T cell repertoires in COVID-19. TCRdb's copy holds only in-frame clones and misses some; the assay was immunoSEQ multiplex PCR. Of about 200,000 clones in the sample, 85% to 90% are singletons; the top ten hold almost 4%. Sequencing was carried out using PBMCs or T cells enriched from blood (not recorded which). The receptors were sampled from a woman aged 25 to 45 with acute COVID-19.

The CDR3 is CAWSLRGEAFF. DNA of the CDR3: TGTGCCTGGAGTCTGCGGGGTGAAGCTTTCTTT. The chain links TRBV30 to TRBJ1-1; D call uncertain. There are 11 residues in the CDR3. CDR1 is GTSNPN, CDR2 SVGIG, per germline (reference sequence). V was cut by 2 bases and J by 7 bases, with 8 bases left in between.

This clone was detected only a few times. This rearrangement joins TRBV3-1 (or the pseudogene TRBV3-2) to TRBJ1-4; D is uncertain. The V end was cut by 0 bases, the J end by 7 bases, with 15 bases between. Germline V lookup: CDR1 LGHDT, CDR2 YNNKEL (reference sequence). The CDR3 totals 16 residues. CDR3 sequence reads: CASSQDPGLVSEKLFF. CDR3 coding DNA: TGTGCCAGCAGCCAAGATCCCGGGTTAGTTAGTGAAAAACTGTTTTTT.

This clone was seen only once. The chain has TRBV4-1 and TRBJ1-2, with 9 nucleotides matching TRBD1. With 6 bases clipped from V and 8 bases from J, the junction kept 10 bases outside the gene matches. The V gene's germline CDR1 is MGHRA and CDR2 YSYEKL. The CDR3 is made up of 14 amino acids. DNA for the CDR3: TGCGCCAGCAGTCATCCGGACAGGGGCAGGGGCTACACCTTC. Amino acid sequence: CASSHPDRGRGYTF.